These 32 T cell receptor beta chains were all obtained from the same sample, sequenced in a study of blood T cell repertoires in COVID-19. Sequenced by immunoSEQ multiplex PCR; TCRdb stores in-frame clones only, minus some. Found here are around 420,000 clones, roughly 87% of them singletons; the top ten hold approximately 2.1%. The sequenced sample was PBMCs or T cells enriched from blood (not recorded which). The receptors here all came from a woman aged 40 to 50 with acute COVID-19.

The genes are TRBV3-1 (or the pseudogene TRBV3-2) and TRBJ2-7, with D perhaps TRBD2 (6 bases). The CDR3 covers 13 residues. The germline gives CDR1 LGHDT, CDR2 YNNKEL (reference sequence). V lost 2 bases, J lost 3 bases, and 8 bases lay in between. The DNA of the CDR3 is TGTGCCAGCAGCCAATTGGGGGGCTACGAGCAGTACTTC. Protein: CASSQLGGYEQYF.

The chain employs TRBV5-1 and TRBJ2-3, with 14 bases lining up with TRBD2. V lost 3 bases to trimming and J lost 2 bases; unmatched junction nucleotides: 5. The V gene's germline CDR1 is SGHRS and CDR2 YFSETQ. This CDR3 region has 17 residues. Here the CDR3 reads CASSSGTSGGFTDTQYF. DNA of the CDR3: TGCGCCAGCAGCTCAGGGACTAGCGGGGGTTTCACAGATACGCAGTATTTT.

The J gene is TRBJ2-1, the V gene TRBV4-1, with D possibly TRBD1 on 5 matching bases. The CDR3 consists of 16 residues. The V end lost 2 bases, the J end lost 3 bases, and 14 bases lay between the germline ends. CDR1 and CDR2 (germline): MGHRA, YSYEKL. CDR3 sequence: CASSQFTGILYNEQFF. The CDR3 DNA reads TGCGCCAGCAGCCAATTTACAGGAATCCTCTACAATGAGCAGTTCTTC.

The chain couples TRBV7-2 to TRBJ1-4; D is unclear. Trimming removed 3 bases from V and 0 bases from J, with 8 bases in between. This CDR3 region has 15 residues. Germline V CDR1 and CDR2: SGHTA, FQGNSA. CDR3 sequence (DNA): TGTGCCAGCAGCTTTACCCCGGCAACTAATGAAAAACTGTTTTTT. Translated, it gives CASSFTPATNEKLFF. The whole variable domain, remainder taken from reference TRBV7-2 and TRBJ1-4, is GAGVSQSPSNKVTEKGKDVELRCDPISGHTALYWYRQSLGQGLEFLIYFQGNSAPDKSGLPSDRFSAERTGGSVSTLTIQRTQQEDSAVYLCASSFTPATNEKLFFGSGTQLSVL.

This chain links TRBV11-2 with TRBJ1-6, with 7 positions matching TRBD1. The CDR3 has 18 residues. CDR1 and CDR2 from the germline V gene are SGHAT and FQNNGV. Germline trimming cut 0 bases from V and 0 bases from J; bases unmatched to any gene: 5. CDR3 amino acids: CASSLDRHRGSYNSPLHF. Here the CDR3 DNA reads TGTGCCAGCAGCTTAGATCGACACAGGGGCTCCTATAATTCACCCCTCCACTTT.

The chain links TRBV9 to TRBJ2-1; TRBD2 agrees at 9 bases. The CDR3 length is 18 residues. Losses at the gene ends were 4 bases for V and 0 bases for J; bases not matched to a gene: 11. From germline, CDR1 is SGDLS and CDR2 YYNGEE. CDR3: CASSTSRWRGGSYNEQFF. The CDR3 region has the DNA TGTGCCAGCAGCACCTCGAGATGGCGGGGGGGCTCCTACAATGAGCAGTTCTTC.

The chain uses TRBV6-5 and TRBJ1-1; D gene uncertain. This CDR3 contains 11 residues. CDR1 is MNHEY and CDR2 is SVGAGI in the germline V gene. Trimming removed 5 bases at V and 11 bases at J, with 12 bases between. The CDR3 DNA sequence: TGTGCCAGCAGTCCCCCGGGTAGGGCTTTCTTT. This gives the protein CASSPPGRAFF.

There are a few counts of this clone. DNA for the CDR3: TGTGCCAGCAGCTCCGGGAGCCCTCGGCGGGGCTACACCTTC. It codes for CASSSGSPRRGYTF. The chain combines TRBV7-9 with TRBJ1-2; D gene unclear. The V end lost 4 bases, the J end lost 8 bases, and 17 bases lay between the germline ends. The germline gives CDR1 SEHNR, CDR2 FQNEAQ (reference sequence). The CDR3 covers 14 residues.

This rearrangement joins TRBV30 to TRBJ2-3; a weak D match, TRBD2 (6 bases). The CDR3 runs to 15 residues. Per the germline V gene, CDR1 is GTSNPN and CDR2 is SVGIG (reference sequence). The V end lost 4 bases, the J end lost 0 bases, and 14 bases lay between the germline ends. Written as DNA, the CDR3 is TGTGCCTGGAATCTCGGGGCGGGGAGCACAGATACGCAGTATTTT. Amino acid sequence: CAWNLGAGSTDTQYF.

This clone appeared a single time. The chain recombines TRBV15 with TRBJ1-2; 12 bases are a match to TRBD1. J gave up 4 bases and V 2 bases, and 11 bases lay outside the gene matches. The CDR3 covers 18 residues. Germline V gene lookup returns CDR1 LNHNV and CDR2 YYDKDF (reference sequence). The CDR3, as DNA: TGTGCCACCAGCAGAACCCGGGACAGGGGGCGCTTGGGCTATGGCTACACCTTC. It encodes CATSRTRDRGRLGYGYTF.

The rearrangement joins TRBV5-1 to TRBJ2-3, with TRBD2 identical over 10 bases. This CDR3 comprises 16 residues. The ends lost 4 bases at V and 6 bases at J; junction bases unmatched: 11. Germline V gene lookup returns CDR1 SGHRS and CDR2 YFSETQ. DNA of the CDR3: TGCGCCAGCAGCCCAGCGACTAGCGGGTTTGTGGATACGCAGTATTTT. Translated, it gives CASSPATSGFVDTQYF. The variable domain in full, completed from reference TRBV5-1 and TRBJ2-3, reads KAGVTQTPRYLIKTRGQQVTLSCSPISGHRSVSWYQQTPGQGLQFLFEYFSETQRNKGNFPGRFSGRQFSNSRSEMNVSTLELGDSALYLCASSPATSGFVDTQYFGPGTRLTVL.

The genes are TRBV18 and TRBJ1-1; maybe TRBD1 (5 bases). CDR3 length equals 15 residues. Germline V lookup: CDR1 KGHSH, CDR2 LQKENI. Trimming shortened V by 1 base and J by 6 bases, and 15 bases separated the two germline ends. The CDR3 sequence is CASSPQGQGRAEAFF. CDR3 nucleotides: TGTGCCAGCTCACCACAAGGGCAGGGTAGGGCTGAAGCTTTCTTT.

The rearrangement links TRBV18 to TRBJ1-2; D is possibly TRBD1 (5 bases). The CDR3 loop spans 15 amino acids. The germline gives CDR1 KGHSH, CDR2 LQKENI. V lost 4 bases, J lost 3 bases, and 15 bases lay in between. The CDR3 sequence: CASSQQQGVDYGYTF. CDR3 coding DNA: TGTGCCAGCTCACAACAGCAGGGTGTGGACTATGGCTACACCTTC.

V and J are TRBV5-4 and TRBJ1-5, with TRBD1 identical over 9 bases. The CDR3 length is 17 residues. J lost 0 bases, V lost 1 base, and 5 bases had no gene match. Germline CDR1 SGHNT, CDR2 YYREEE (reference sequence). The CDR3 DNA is TGTGCCAGCAGCTTGAAGGGACAGGGTGGTAGCAATCAGCCCCAGCATTTT. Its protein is CASSLKGQGGSNQPQHF.

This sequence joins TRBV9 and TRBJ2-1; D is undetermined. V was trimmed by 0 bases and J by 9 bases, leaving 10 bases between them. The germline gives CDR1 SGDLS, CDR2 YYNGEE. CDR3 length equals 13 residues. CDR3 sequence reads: CASSVGVTVEQFF. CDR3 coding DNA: TGTGCCAGCAGCGTAGGGGTAACAGTTGAGCAGTTCTTC.

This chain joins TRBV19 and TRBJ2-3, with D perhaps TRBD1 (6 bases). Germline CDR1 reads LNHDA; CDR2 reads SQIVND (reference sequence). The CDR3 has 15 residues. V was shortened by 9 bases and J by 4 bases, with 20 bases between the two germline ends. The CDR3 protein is CASLAQPGVADTQYF. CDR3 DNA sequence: TGTGCCAGCCTCGCCCAACCAGGGGTGGCAGATACGCAGTATTTT.

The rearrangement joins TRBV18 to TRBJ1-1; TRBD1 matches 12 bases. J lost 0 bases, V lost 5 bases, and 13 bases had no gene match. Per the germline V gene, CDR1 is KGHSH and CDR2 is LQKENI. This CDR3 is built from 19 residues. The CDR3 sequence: CASSTLPGQGAWMNTEAFF. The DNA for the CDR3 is TGTGCCAGCTCAACTTTACCGGGACAGGGGGCATGGATGAACACTGAAGCTTTCTTT.

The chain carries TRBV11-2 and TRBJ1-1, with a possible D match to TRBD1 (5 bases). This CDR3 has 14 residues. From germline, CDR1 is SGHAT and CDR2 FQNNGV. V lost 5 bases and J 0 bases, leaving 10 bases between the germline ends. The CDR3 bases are TGTGCCAGCAGCCCCGGGGGGGTGAACACTGAAGCTTTCTTT. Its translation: CASSPGGVNTEAFF.

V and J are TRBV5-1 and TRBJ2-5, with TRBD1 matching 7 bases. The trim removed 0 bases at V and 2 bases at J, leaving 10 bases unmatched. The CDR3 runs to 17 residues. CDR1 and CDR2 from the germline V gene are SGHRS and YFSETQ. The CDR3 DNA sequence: TGCGCCAGCAGCTTGGGTACCGTTATGACAGGGCAAGAGACCCAGTACTTC. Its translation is CASSLGTVMTGQETQYF.

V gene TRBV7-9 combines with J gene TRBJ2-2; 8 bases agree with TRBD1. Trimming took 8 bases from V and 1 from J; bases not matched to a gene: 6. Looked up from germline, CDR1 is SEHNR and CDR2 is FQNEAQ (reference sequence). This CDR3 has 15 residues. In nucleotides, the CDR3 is TGTGCCAGCGCTGTCGGGACAGGGAACACCGGGGAGCTGTTTTTT. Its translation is CASAVGTGNTGELFF. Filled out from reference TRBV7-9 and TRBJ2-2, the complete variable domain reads DTGVSQNPRHKITKRGQNVTFRCDPISEHNRLYWYRQTLGQGPEFLTYFQNEAQLEKSRLLSDRFSAERPKGSFSTLEIQRTEQGDSAMYLCASAVGTGNTGELFFGEGSRLTVL.

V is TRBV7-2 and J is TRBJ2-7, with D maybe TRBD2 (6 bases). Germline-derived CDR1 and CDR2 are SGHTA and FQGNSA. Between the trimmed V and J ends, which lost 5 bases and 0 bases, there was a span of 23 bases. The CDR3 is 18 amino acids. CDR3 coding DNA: TGTGCCAGCAGCATAAAAGCCGGAGGGACTCTCCTCTCCTACGAGCAGTACTTC. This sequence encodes CASSIKAGGTLLSYEQYF.

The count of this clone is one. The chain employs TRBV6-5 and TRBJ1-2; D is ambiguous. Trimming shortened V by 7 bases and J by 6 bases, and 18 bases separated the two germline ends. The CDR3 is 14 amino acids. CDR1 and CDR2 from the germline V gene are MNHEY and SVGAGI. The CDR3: CASKAWRLLNGYTF. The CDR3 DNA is TGTGCCAGCAAGGCGTGGAGGCTGTTGAATGGCTACACCTTC.

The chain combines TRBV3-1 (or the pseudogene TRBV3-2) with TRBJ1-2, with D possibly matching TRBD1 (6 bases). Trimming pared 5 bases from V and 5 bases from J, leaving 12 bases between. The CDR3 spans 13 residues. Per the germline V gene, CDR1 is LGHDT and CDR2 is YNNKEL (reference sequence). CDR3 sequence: CASSAGTLYGYTF. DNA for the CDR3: TGTGCCAGCAGCGCCGGGACATTGTATGGCTACACCTTC.

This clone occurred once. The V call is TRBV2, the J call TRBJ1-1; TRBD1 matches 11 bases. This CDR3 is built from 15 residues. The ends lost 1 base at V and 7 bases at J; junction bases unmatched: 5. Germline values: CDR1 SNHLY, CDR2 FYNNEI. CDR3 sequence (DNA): TGTGCCAGCAGTGAAGGATCCGGGACAGGGGGTGAAGCTTTCTTT. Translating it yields CASSEGSGTGGEAFF.

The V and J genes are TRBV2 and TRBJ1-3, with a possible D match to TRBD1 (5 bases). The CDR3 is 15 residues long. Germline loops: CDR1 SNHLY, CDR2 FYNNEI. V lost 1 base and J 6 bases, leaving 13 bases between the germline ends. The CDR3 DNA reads TGTGCCAGCAGTGAAGAAGGCCGGGGGTTAAACACCATATATTTT. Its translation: CASSEEGRGLNTIYF.

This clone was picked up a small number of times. As DNA, the CDR3 is TGTGCCAGCAGCCCAGGGCGCGGGGCGGGTGAGCAGTTCTTC. It encodes CASSPGRGAGEQFF. V is TRBV7-7 and J is TRBJ2-1, with D perhaps matching TRBD2 (6 bases). CDR3 length: 14 amino acids. Between the trimmed V and J ends, which lost 5 bases and 9 bases, there was a span of 17 bases. CDR1 is SSHAT, CDR2 FNYEAQ, per germline (reference sequence).

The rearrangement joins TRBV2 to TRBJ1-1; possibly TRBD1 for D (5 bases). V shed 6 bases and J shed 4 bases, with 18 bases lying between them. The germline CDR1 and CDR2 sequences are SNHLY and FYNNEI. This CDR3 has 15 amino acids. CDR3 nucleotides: TGTGCCAGCAGGAAAAATTTCTGGGGGGGCACTGAAGCTTTCTTT. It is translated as CASRKNFWGGTEAFF. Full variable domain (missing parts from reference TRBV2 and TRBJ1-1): EPEVTQTPSHQVTQMGQEVILRCVPISNHLYFYWYRQILGQKVEFLVSFYNNEISEKSEIFDDQFSVERPDGSNFTLKIRSTKLEDSAMYFCASRKNFWGGTEAFFGQGTRLTVV.

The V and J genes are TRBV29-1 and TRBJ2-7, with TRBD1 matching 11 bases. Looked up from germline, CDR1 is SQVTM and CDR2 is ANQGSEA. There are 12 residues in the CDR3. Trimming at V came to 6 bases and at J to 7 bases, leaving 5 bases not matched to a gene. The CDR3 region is CSVLDRGQEQYF. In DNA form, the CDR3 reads TGCAGCGTGCTGGACAGGGGGCAAGAGCAGTACTTC.

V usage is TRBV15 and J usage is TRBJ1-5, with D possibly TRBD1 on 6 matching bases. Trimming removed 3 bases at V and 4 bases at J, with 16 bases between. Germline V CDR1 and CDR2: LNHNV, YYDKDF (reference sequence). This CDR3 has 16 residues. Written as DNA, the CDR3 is TGTGCCACCAGCAGCAGCGACAGGATTCGGAATCAGCCCCAGCATTTT. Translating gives CATSSSDRIRNQPQHF.

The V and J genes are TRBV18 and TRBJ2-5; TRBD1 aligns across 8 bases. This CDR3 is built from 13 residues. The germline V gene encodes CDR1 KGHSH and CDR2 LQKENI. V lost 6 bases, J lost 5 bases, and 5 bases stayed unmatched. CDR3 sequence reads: CASSDRAGETQYF. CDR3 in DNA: TGTGCCAGCTCGGACAGGGCAGGGGAGACCCAGTACTTC.

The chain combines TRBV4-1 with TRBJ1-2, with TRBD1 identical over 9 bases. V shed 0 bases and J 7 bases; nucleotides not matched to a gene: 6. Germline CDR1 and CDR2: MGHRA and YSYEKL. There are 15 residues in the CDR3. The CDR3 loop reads CASSQDQGTGIGYTF. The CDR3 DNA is TGCGCCAGCAGCCAAGATCAGGGGACAGGGATTGGCTACACCTTC.

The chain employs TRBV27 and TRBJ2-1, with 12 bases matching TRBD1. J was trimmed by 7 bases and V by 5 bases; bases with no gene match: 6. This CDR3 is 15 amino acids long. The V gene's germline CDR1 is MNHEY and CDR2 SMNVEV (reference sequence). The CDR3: CASSDRDRGQNEQFF. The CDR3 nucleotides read TGTGCCAGCAGTGACCGGGACAGGGGGCAAAATGAGCAGTTCTTC.